This T cell receptor beta chain was identified during a study of T cell clonality in common variable immunodeficiency. Each donor provided about 4.5 to 8.5 ml of heparinized whole blood. This clone was counted at least ten times. The sequenced fragment ends 3 residues before the CDR3 boundary, so the rest is inferred from the germline J gene. Looked up from germline, CDR1 is PRHDT and CDR2 is FYEKMQ (reference sequence). Trimming removed 0 bases from V and 5 bases from J; junction bases left unmatched: 4. The CDR3 is 16 residues long. Measured with immunoSEQ multiplex PCR; TCRdb has only the in-frame clones, and not every one. This sample has approximately 44,000 clones, each found more than once.

Sequencing used peripheral blood mononuclear cells. The TCR comes from a person aged 18 to 70 in good health. The J gene is TRBJ2-3, the V gene TRBV13, with 11 bases that match TRBD2. This CDR3 is CASSLGGTSGIDTQYF. Partial CDR3 DNA: TGTGCCAGCAGCTTAGGGGGGACTAGCGGTATAGATACG.